This TCR beta chain was obtained from a study of CD8 T cells in ankylosing spondylitis (dated by TCRdb to 2017 to 2019). General notes on the study: To find TCR variants linked to disease, the study profiled T cell receptor beta repertoires in ankylosing spondylitis patients and healthy donors. The full study cohort comprised about 23 ankylosing spondylitis patients and roughly 110 healthy donors. Peripheral blood was sampled, and synovial fluid was also collected from ankylosing spondylitis patients.

The CDR3 holds 20 amino acids from the cysteine to the phenylalanine. Just the 60-base CDR3 DNA is kept, in frame starting at base 1. V and J are trimmed by 6 bases and 3 bases, and the gene matches miss 20 bases of the junction. Data came from an Illumina HiSeq 2500. Quantitative 5'-RACE with molecular barcodes was used to prepare TCR beta libraries. The authors' analysis ran thus. Disease-linked TCR variants were identified with a new computational method built on a probabilistic model of VDJ rearrangement. TCRdb handled the public reads itself, with Q25 trimming in fastp and clone calling in MiXCR, and kept productive beta chains. One record per CDR3 amino acid sequence lists the most common genes and DNA. TCRdb's processing, not the authors' own work, is the source of the V and J calls. Present in this sample are 390,000 or so distinct CDR3 sequences, about 22% of which were seen just once. In total, the top ten clones hold around 16% of the sample.

Paper-wide results and their limitations: A TCR beta motif made up of several highly homologous amino acid variants appeared to be characteristic of blood from ankylosing spondylitis patients. The disease-linked clones had a CD8+ phenotype and were found at relatively low frequencies in peripheral blood. According to the report, matched synovial fluid samples from ankylosing spondylitis patients were significantly enriched for the disease-linked clones. Some TCR beta motif variants had previously been reported in synovial fluid and blood of reactive arthritis patients, which suggested common disease-initiation mechanisms.

Remarks on this clonotype: There is no known antigen for this receptor. Within one base of it there is no much larger clone, and no base qualities were kept.

Sample: blood, either unsorted or a sorted T cell fraction (not recorded which). The clonotype comes from a male donor with ankylosing spondylitis. The chain links TRBV12-3 or TRBV12-4 with TRBJ2-3; 11 bases in the middle match TRBD2. This receptor carries the CDR3 CASRQAGTSGPVGRTDTQYF. At the DNA level, the sequence is TGTGCCAGCAGACAAGCCGGGACTAGCGGCCCAGTTGGGAGAACAGATACGCAGTATTTT.